The rows below give T cell receptor beta chains drawn from one sample of a study of molecular identifiers for immune sequencing clone quantification. TCRdb reprocessed the PCR reads via MiXCR and lists one record per CDR3 protein. The table records 300,000 to 400,000 distinct CDR3 sequences, about 22% of them present only once. Sample: naive CD8+ T cells from blood, with Jurkat cell RNA spiked in. The receptors come from a human donor in good health. Some libraries in this study had Jurkat cell RNA spiked in. Each CDR3 is given with its conserved first and last residue. The D gene is left open where the match is weak. Clone size, where shown, is once, few, many, or a class for clones that have expanded.

V gene: TRBV7-6; clone size: many; CDR3 length: 13; D gene: .; J gene: TRBJ2-7; CDR3 DNA: TGTGCCAGCAGCGTCCACAGCTCCTACGAGCAGTACTTC; CDR3 protein: CASSVHSSYEQYF
V gene: TRBV7-2; clone size: many; CDR3 length: 15; D gene: .; J gene: TRBJ2-7; CDR3 DNA: TGTGCCAGCAGCTTGGAGCGGCGGTTGGTGTACGAGCAGTACTTC; CDR3 protein: CASSLERRLVYEQYF
V gene: TRBV19; clone size: many; CDR3 length: 15; D gene: TRBD1; J gene: TRBJ1-5; CDR3 DNA: TGTGCCAGTAGTACGACAGGGGCCCTTCATCAGCCCCAGCATTTT; CDR3 protein: CASSTTGALHQPQHF
V gene: TRBV3-1; clone size: .; CDR3 length: 15; D gene: TRBD2; J gene: TRBJ2-3; CDR3 DNA: TGTGCCAGCAGCCAAGAGGGAGGGGCCCCGGATACGCAGTATTTT; CDR3 protein: CASSQEGGAPDTQYF
V gene: TRBV28; clone size: many; CDR3 length: 12; D gene: .; J gene: TRBJ1-1; CDR3 DNA: TGTGCCAGCAAACGCGGGCACACTGAAGCTTTCTTT; CDR3 protein: CASKRGHTEAFF
V gene: TRBV6-1; clone size: few; CDR3 length: 15; D gene: TRBD2; J gene: TRBJ2-2; CDR3 DNA: TGTGCCAGCAGTGCTCGGGAGGTCGGGACCGGGGAGCTGTTTTTT; CDR3 protein: CASSAREVGTGELFF
V gene: TRBV4-1; clone size: .; CDR3 length: 13; D gene: .; J gene: TRBJ1-6; CDR3 DNA: TGCGCCAGCAGCCAAGGGGGGAAGTCACCCCTCCACTTT; CDR3 protein: CASSQGGKSPLHF
V gene: TRBV9; clone size: many; CDR3 length: 13; D gene: .; J gene: TRBJ2-2; CDR3 DNA: TGTGCCAGCAGCGTAGCTGACACCGGGGAGCTGTTTTTT; CDR3 protein: CASSVADTGELFF
V gene: TRBV20-1; clone size: few; CDR3 length: 15; D gene: TRBD2; J gene: TRBJ2-3; CDR3 DNA: TGCAGTGCGGCGGGGGAGTTGACGGGCACAGATACGCGGTATTTT; CDR3 protein: CSAAGELTGTDTRYF
V gene: TRBV24-1; clone size: few; CDR3 length: 13; D gene: .; J gene: TRBJ2-7; CDR3 DNA: TGTGCCACCAGTGAGAGCACAGAGTACGAGCAGTACTTC; CDR3 protein: CATSESTEYEQYF
V gene: TRBV15; clone size: many; CDR3 length: 14; D gene: .; J gene: TRBJ2-5; CDR3 DNA: TGTGCCACGGGGGCAGATCCTCCGGGGGAGACCCAGTACTTC; CDR3 protein: CATGADPPGETQYF
V gene: TRBV2; clone size: few; CDR3 length: 14; D gene: TRBD2; J gene: TRBJ2-2; CDR3 DNA: TGTGCCAGCTTTCGCGGGGGGTTTGACGGGGAGCTGTTTTTT; CDR3 protein: CASFRGGFDGELFF
V gene: TRBV28; clone size: many; CDR3 length: 14; D gene: .; J gene: TRBJ1-2; CDR3 DNA: TGTGCCAGCAGTACCGCCACGGGCGACTATGGCTACACCTTC; CDR3 protein: CASSTATGDYGYTF
V gene: TRBV4-2; clone size: many; CDR3 length: 15; D gene: .; J gene: TRBJ2-2; CDR3 DNA: TGTGCCAGCAGCCAAGAGCCTCTCACCACCGGGGAGCTGTTTTTT; CDR3 protein: CASSQEPLTTGELFF
V gene: TRBV27; clone size: .; CDR3 length: 15; D gene: .; J gene: TRBJ2-7; CDR3 DNA: TGTGCCAGCAGTTTACGGGGGACAGCCCCTTACGAGCAGTACTTC; CDR3 protein: CASSLRGTAPYEQYF
V gene: TRBV7-8; clone size: many; CDR3 length: 16; D gene: TRBD1; J gene: TRBJ1-4; CDR3 DNA: TGTGCCAGCAGCCTTTTGACAGGGGGAGCTAATGAAAAACTGTTTTTT; CDR3 protein: CASSLLTGGANEKLFF
V gene: TRBV11-2; clone size: .; CDR3 length: 16; D gene: TRBD2; J gene: TRBJ2-3; CDR3 DNA: TGTGCCAGCAGCTTAGATAGGGCGGGGGGGACAGATACGCAGTATTTT; CDR3 protein: CASSLDRAGGTDTQYF
V gene: TRBV19; clone size: .; CDR3 length: 14; D gene: .; J gene: TRBJ2-1; CDR3 DNA: TGTGCCAGTAGTATTGGACTACCCCCCAATGAGCAGTTCTTC; CDR3 protein: CASSIGLPPNEQFF